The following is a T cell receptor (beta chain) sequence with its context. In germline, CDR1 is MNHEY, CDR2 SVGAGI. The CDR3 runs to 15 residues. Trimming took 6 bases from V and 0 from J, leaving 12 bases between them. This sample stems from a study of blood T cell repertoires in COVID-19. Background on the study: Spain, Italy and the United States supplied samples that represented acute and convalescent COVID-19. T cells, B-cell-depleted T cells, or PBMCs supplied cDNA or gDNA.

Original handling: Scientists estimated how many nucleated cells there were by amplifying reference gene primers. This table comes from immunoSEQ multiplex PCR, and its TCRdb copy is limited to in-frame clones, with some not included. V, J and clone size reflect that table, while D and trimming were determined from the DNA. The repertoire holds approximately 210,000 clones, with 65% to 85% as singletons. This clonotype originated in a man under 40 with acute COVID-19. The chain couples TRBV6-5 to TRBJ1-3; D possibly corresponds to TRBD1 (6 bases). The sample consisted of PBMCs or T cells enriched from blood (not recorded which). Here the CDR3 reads CASSLRDNSGNTIYF. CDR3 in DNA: TGTGCCAGCAGCTTACGGGACAACTCTGGAAACACCATATATTTT.